One T cell receptor beta chain is described in this entry. No antigen is known for it. The study drew its donors from healthy HIV-negative adults without recent acute infections or vaccinations. Division of CD4+ cells produced a CD45RA+ naive subset and a CD45RA-negative memory subset. The data were taken from a study of shared clonotypes between healthy human individuals. The ends were cut back, 0 bases at V and 0 bases at J, with 7 bases in the middle. Looked up from germline, CDR1 is SGHRS and CDR2 is YFSETQ. The CDR3 spans 15 residues. Libraries were prepared by immunoSEQ multiplex PCR; TCRdb keeps only in-frame clonotypes and omits some of them. The table shows around 2,000,000 clones, with about 95% occurring only once. Study-level results: Having only a few donors restricted how much genetic and exposure-history diversity was captured. Tissue TCR repertoires likely differ from these blood-only repertoires.

The sequencing input was naive CD4+ T cells sorted from blood. The subset was: CD45RA+ positively selected. The genes are TRBV5-1 and TRBJ1-3, with D unclear. This TCR derives from a man aged 18 to 29 in good health. The CDR3 region is CASSLGSLSGNTIYF. Here the CDR3 DNA reads TGCGCCAGCAGCTTGGGGTCCCTCTCTGGAAACACCATATATTTT.